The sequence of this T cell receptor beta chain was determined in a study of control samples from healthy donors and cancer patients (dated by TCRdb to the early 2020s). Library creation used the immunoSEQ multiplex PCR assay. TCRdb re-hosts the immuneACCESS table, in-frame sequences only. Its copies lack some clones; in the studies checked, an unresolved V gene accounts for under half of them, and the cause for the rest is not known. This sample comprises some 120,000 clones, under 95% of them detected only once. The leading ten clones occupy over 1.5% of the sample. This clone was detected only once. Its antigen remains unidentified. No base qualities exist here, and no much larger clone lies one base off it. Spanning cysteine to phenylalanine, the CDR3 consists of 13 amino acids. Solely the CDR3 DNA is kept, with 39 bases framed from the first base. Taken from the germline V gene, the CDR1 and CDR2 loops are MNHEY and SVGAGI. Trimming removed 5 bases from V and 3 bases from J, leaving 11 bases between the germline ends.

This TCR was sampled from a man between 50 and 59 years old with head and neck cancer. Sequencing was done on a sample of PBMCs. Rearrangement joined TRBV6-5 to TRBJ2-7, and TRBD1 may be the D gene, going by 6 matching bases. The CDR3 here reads CASSLDRSYEQYF. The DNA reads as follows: TGTGCCAGCAGTCTGGACAGAAGCTACGAGCAGTACTTC.